This entry describes one T cell receptor (beta chain). Its specificity is not known. This entry belongs to a study of T cells after yellow fever vaccination. Study-level findings and limits: Across the CD4 and CD8 compartments, a small share of clonotypes was present in both. Subsequent to the booster, the majority of primary-vaccination clones reappeared (96% CD4, approximately 90% CD8).

The V gene end was trimmed by 0 bases and the J gene end by 7 bases; junction bases not matched to a gene: 11. The CDR3 has 18 residues. Germline values: CDR1 LGHNA, CDR2 YSLEER. Each CDR3 protein is one row after TCRdb ran MiXCR on the 5' RACE reads. This table holds 450,000 to 600,000 distinct CDR3 sequences, approximately 13% found once. The material was PBMCs, obtained on the day of the yellow fever booster vaccination. The chain links TRBV4-3 to TRBJ2-1; 11 positions agree with TRBD2. This clonotype was sampled from a man aged 30-40 years who received the YFV17D yellow fever vaccine. CDR3 DNA: TGCGCCAGCAGCCAAGACCTGGCGGGGACTAGCGGCGGGAATGAGCAGTTCTTC. Its translation: CASSQDLAGTSGGNEQFF.